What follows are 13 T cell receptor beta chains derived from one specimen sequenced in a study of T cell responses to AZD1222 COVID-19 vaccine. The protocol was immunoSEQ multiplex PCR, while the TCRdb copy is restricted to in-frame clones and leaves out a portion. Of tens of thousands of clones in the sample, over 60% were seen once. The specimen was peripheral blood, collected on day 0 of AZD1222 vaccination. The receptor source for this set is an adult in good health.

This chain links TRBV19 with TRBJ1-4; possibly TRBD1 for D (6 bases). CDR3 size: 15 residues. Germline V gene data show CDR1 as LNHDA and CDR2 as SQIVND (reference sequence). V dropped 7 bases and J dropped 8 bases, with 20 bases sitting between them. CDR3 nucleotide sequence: TGTGCCAGTAACTCCCCGGGGGCGAGGAGGGAAAAACTGTTTTTT. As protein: CASNSPGARREKLFF.

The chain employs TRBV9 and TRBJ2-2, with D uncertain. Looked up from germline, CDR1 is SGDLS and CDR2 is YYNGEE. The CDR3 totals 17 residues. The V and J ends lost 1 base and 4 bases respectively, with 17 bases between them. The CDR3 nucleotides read TGTGCCAGCAGCGTATTCTATATGGGGTGGGGCACCGGGGAGCTGTTTTTT. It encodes CASSVFYMGWGTGELFF.

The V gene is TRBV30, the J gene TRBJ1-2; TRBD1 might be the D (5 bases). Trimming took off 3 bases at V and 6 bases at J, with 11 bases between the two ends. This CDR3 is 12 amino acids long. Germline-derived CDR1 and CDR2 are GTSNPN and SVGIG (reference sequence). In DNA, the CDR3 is TGTGCCTGGAGCCAGGGCTCCCATGGCTACACCTTC. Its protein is CAWSQGSHGYTF.

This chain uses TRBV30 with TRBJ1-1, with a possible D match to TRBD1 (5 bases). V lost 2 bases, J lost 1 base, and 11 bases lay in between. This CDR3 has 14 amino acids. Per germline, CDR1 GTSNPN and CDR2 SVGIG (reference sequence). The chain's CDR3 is CAWSPRGQNTEAFF. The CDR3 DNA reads TGTGCCTGGAGTCCAAGGGGTCAGAACACTGAAGCTTTCTTT.

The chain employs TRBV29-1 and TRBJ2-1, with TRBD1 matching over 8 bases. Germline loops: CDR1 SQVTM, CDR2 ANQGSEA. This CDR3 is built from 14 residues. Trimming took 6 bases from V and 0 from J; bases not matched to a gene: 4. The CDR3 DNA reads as TGCAGCGTGGCCGGGACAGGCTCCTACAATGAGCAGTTCTTC. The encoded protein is CSVAGTGSYNEQFF.

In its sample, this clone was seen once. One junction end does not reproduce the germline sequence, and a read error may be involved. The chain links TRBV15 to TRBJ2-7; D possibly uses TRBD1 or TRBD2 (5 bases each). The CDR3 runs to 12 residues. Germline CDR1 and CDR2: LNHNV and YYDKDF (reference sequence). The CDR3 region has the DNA TGTGCCACCAGCACCTCTCTGGGACCGTTAAGATTC. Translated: CATSTSLGPLRF.

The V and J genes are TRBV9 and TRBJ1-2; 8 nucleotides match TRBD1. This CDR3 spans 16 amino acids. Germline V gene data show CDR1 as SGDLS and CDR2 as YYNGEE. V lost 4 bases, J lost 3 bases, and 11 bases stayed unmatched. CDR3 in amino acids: CASSLGPGGVDYGYTF. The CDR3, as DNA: TGTGCCAGCAGCCTTGGACCAGGGGGCGTCGACTATGGCTACACCTTC.

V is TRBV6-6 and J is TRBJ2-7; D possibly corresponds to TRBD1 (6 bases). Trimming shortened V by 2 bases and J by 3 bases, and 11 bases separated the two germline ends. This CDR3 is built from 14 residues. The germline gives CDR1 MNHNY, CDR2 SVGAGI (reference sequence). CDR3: CASSYLRQDYEQYF. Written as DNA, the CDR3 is TGTGCCAGCAGTTACCTAAGACAGGACTACGAGCAGTACTTC.

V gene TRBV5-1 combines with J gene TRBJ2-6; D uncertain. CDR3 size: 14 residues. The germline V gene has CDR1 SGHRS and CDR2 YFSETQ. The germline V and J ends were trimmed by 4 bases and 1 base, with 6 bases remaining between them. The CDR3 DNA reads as TGCGCCAGCAGCCCGGAGTCTGGGGCCAACGTCCTGACTTTC. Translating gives CASSPESGANVLTF.

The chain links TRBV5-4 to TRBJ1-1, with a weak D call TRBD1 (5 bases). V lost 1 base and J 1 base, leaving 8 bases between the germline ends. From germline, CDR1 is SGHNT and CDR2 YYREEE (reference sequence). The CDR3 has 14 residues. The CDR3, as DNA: TGTGCCAGCAGCTTGCAGGGACGGAACACTGAAGCTTTCTTT. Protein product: CASSLQGRNTEAFF.

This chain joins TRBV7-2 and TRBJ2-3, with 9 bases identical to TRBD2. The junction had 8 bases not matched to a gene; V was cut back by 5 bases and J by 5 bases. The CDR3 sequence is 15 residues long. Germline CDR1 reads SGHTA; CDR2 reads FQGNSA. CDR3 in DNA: TGTGCCAGCAGCCTCGTAGCGGGGGAAGTAGATACGCAGTATTTT. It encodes CASSLVAGEVDTQYF. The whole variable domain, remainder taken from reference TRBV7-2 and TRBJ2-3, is GAGVSQSPSNKVTEKGKDVELRCDPISGHTALYWYRQSLGQGLEFLIYFQGNSAPDKSGLPSDRFSAERTGGSVSTLTIQRTQQEDSAVYLCASSLVAGEVDTQYFGPGTRLTVL.

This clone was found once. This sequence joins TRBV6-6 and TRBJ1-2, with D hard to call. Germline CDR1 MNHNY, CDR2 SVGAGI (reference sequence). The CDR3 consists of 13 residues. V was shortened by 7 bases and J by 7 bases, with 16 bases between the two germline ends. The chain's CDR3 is CASNLRDKGGYTF. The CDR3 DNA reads TGTGCCAGCAATCTGAGGGATAAGGGTGGCTACACCTTC.

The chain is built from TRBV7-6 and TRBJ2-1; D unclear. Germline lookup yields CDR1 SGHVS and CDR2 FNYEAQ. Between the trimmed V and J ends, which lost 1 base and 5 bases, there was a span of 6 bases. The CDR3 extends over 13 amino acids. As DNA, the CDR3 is TGTGCCAGCAGCTTAGTTCTGAACAATGAGCAGTTCTTC. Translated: CASSLVLNNEQFF.